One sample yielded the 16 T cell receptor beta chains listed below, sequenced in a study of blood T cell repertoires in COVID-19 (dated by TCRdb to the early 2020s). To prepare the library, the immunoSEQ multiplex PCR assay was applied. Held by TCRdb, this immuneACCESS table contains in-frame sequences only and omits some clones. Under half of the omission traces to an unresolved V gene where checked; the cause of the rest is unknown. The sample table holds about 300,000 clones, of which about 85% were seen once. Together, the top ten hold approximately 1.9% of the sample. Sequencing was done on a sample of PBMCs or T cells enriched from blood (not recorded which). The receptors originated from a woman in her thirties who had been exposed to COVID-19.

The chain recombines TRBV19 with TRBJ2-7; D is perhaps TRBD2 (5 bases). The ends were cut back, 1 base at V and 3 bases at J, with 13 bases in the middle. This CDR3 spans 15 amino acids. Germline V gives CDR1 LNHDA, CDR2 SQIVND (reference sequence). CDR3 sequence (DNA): TGTGCCAGTAGTATAGGTGGGAGCCCCTACTACGAGCAGTACTTC. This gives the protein CASSIGGSPYYEQYF.

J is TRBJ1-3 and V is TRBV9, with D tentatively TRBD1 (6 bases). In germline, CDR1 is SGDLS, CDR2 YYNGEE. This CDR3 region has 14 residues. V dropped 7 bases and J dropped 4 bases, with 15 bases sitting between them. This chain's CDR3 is CASGGGGAGNTIYF. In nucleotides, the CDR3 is TGTGCCAGCGGCGGAGGGGGTGCAGGAAACACCATATATTTT.

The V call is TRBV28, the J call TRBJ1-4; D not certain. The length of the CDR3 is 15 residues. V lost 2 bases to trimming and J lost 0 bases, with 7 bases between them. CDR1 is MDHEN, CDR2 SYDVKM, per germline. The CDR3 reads CASSLPGATNEKLFF. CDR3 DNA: TGTGCCAGCAGTTTACCCGGGGCAACTAATGAAAAACTGTTTTTT.

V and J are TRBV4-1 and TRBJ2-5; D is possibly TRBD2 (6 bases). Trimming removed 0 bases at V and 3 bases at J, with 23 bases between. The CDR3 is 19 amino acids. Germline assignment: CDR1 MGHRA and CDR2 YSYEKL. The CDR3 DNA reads TGCGCCAGCAGCCAAGAAGGCCCTCTAGCGCCCTTCATAAAAGAGACCCAGTACTTC. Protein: CASSQEGPLAPFIKETQYF.

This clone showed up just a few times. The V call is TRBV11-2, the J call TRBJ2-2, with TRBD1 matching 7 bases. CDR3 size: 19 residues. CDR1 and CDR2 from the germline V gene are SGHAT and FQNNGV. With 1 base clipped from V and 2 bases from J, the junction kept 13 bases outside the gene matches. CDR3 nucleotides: TGTGCCAGCAGCTTAGGGGGACAGAATAGACTTTTTAACACCGGGGAGCTGTTTTTT. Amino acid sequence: CASSLGGQNRLFNTGELFF.

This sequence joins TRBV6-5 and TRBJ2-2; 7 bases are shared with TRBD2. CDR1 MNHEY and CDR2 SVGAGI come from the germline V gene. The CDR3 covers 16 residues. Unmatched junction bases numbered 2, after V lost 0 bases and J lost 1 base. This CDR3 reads CASSYSGGRNTGELFF. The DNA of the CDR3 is TGTGCCAGCAGTTACTCTGGCGGGAGGAACACCGGGGAGCTGTTTTTT.

This CDR3 reads CASSQRQNQPQHF. The DNA for the CDR3 is TGTGCCAGCAGCCAACGCCAGAATCAGCCCCAGCATTTT. The chain is built from TRBV14 and TRBJ1-5, with D uncertain. V was shortened by 2 bases and J by 4 bases, with 6 bases between the two germline ends. The CDR3 is made up of 13 amino acids. Germline loops: CDR1 SGHDN, CDR2 FVKESK.

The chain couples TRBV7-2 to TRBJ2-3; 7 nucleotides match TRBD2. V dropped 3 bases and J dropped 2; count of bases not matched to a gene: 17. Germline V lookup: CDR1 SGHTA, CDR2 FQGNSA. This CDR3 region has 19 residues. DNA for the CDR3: TGTGCCAGCAGCTTCCCCTCGGGGGAGGGCGGGGGACCCACAGATACGCAGTATTTT. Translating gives CASSFPSGEGGGPTDTQYF.

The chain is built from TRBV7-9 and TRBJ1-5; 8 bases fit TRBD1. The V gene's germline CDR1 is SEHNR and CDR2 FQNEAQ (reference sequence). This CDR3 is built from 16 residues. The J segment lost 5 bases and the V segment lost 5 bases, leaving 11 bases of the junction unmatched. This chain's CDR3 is CASSPSGQGKDQPQHF. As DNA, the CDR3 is TGTGCCAGCAGCCCTAGCGGACAGGGAAAGGATCAGCCCCAGCATTTT.

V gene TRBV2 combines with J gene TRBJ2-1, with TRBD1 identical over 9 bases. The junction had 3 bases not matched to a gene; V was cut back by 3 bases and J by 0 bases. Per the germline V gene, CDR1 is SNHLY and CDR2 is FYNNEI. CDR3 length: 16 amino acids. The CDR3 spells CASSELQGASYNEQFF. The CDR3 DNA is TGTGCCAGCAGTGAGCTACAGGGGGCCTCCTACAATGAGCAGTTCTTC.

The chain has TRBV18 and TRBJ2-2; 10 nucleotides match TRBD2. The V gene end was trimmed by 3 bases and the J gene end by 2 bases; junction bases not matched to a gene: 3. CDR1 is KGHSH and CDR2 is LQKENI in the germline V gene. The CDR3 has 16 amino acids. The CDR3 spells CASSPRTSGNTGELFF. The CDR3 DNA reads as TGTGCCAGCTCACCTCGGACTAGCGGAAACACCGGGGAGCTGTTTTTT.

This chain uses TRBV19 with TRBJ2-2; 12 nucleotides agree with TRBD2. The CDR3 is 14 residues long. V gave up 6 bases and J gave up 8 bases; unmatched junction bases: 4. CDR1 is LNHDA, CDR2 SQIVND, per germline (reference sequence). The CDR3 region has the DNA TGTGCCAGTAGACTAGCGGGGGGAGAAGGGGAGCTGTTTTTT. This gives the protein CASRLAGGEGELFF.

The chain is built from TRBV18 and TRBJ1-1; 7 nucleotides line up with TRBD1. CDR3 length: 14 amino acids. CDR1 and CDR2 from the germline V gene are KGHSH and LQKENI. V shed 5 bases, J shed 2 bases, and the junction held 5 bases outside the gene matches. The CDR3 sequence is CASSYTGDNTEAFF. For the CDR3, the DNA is TGTGCCAGCTCATATACAGGGGATAACACTGAAGCTTTCTTT.

The CDR3 here is CASSPDRDPPRQPQHF. CDR3 sequence (DNA): TGTGCCAGCAGCCCGGACAGGGACCCTCCGCGTCAGCCCCAGCATTTT. The V call is TRBV6-2 or TRBV6-3, the J call TRBJ1-5, with 8 bases that match TRBD1. The V segment lost 6 bases and the J segment 6 bases; nucleotides outside the gene matches: 13. The CDR3 has 16 residues. Germline V lookup: CDR1 MNHEY, CDR2 SVGEGT.

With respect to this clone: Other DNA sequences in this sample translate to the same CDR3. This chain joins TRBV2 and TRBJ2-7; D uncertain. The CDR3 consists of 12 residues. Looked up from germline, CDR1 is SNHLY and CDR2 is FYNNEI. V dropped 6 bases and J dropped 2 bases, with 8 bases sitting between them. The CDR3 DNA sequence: TGTGCCAGCAGGTCAGGAACCTACGAGCAGTACTTC. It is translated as CASRSGTYEQYF. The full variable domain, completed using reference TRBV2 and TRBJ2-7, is EPEVTQTPSHQVTQMGQEVILRCVPISNHLYFYWYRQILGQKVEFLVSFYNNEISEKSEIFDDQFSVERPDGSNFTLKIRSTKLEDSAMYFCASRSGTYEQYFGPGTRLTVT.

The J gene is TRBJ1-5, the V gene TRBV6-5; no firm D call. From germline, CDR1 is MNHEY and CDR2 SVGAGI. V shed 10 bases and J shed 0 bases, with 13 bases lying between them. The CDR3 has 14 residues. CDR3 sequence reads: CATHSGISNQPQHF. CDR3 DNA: TGTGCCACTCACTCCGGGATTAGCAATCAGCCCCAGCATTTT.